This T cell receptor beta chain was recovered during a study of T-cell reconstitution after alpha-beta-depleted transplantation in children. Whole-study results and caveats: Some patients showed high day-60 TCRbeta diversity, which derived from surviving recipient T cells and thymic progenitors. At the one-year point after transplant, T-cell counts and TCRbeta diversity were found to come mostly from T cells that had been newly produced.

This clonotype was counted only a few times. What it binds is not known. Trimming cost V 4 bases and J 3 bases, with 28 bases left between them. Germline CDR1 is SGHTA and CDR2 is FQGTGA. This CDR3 contains 19 residues. Preparation of the TCRbeta library used unique molecular identifiers. MiXCR was run by TCRdb on the PCR reads, yielding one entry per CDR3 protein. This table has about 300,000 distinct CDR3 sequences, over 7% appearing once. J is TRBJ2-7 and V is TRBV7-3; D possibly corresponds to TRBD2 (6 bases). The sequence derives from a female patient under 10 years old who had a stem cell transplant for Fanconi anemia, so the T cells may come from the graft donor. The sequences come from peripheral blood, collected 360 days after TCRalphabeta/CD19-depleted stem cell transplant. The CDR3 nucleotides are TGTGCCAGCAGCTCGCCCCCGACTAGTGGTCCTCCTCTTTTCTACGAGCAGTACTTC. As protein: CASSSPPTSGPPLFYEQYF. The complete variable domain, with remaining parts taken from reference TRBV7-3 and TRBJ2-7, reads GAGVSQTPSNKVTEKGKYVELRCDPISGHTALYWYRQSLGQGPEFLIYFQGTGAADDSGLPNDRFFAVRPEGSVSTLKIQRTERGDSAVYLCASSSPPTSGPPLFYEQYFGPGTRLTVT.